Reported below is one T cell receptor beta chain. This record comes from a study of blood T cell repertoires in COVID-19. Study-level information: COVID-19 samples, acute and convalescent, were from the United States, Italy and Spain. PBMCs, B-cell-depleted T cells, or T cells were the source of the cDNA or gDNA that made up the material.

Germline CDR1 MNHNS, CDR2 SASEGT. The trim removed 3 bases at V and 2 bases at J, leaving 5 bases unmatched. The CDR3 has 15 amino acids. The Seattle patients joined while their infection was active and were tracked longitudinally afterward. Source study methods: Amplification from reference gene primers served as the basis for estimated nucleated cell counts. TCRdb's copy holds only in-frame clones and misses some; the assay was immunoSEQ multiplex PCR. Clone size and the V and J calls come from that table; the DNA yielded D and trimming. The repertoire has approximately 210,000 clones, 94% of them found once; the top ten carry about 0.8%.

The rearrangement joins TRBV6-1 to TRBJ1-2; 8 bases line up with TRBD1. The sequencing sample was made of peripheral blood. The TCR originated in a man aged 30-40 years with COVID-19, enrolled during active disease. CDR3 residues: CASSEGHRGNYGYTF. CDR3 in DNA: TGTGCCAGCAGTGAGGGCCACAGGGGGAACTATGGCTACACCTTC.